Following are 32 T cell receptor beta chains from one sample sequenced in a study of OX40 agonist ivuxolimab in advanced cancers. Sequencing was performed with immunoSEQ multiplex PCR; in TCRdb, only in-frame clones are kept and a portion is missing. Of tens of thousands of clones in the sample, roughly 84% were seen once. The sequenced sample was CD4+ or CD8+ T cells sorted from blood, obtained in a trial of the OX40 agonist ivuxolimab. The origin of the receptors is an adult with an advanced solid tumor such as melanoma, head and neck, liver or kidney cancer.

The rearrangement joins TRBV19 to TRBJ1-2, with 10 nucleotides matching TRBD1. The CDR3 contains 15 residues. Germline CDR1 LNHDA, CDR2 SQIVND (reference sequence). Unmatched junction bases numbered 7, after V lost 1 base and J lost 8 bases. CDR3 sequence: CASSIGTGGHGGYTF. Written as DNA, the CDR3 is TGTGCCAGTAGTATAGGGACAGGGGGACATGGCGGCTACACCTTC. The variable domain in full, completed from reference TRBV19 and TRBJ1-2, reads DGGITQSPKYLFRKEGQNVTLSCEQNLNHDAMYWYRQDPGQGLRLIYYSQIVNDFQKGDIAEGYSVSREKKESFPLTVTSAQKNPTAFYLCASSIGTGGHGGYTFGSGTRLTVV.

V usage is TRBV11-3 and J usage is TRBJ2-1, with 9 nucleotides matching TRBD2. The CDR3 has 15 amino acids. Trimming removed 6 bases from V and 5 bases from J; junction bases left unmatched: 8. Germline V gene lookup returns CDR1 SGHNT and CDR2 YENEEA. The CDR3 is CASSLAGNRNNEQFF. CDR3 in DNA: TGTGCCAGCAGTCTAGCGGGAAACCGCAACAATGAGCAGTTCTTC.

This chain links TRBV4-1 with TRBJ2-7; a possible D gene is TRBD1 (6 bases). V was trimmed by 3 bases and J by 5 bases, leaving 23 bases between them. Germline CDR1 MGHRA, CDR2 YSYEKL. This CDR3 spans 17 amino acids. The CDR3 DNA reads TGCGCCAGCAGCCAGCCAAATATAGACAGGTTGGACGACGAGCAGTACTTC. Amino acid sequence: CASSQPNIDRLDDEQYF.

This chain connects TRBV5-1 to TRBJ2-6; D is unresolved. The CDR3 is made up of 14 amino acids. Trimming left V 1 base short and J 3 bases short, with 5 bases between. The germline V gene encodes CDR1 SGHRS and CDR2 YFSETQ. The CDR3 DNA follows: TGCGCCAGCAGCTTGAGGTATGGGGCCAACGTCCTGACTTTC. It encodes CASSLRYGANVLTF.

The chain couples TRBV28 to TRBJ2-1; TRBD1 is a possible D gene (6 bases). The V gene's germline CDR1 is MDHEN and CDR2 SYDVKM. This CDR3 spans 15 amino acids. V was pared by 9 bases and J by 4 bases, with 19 bases between. The CDR3 DNA reads as TGTGCCAGTCATAATTTTGGACAGCTTTACAATGAGCAGTTCTTC. It encodes CASHNFGQLYNEQFF.

The rearrangement uses TRBV6-5 and TRBJ1-4, with unresolved D. V lost 2 bases and J 8 bases, leaving 12 bases between the germline ends. This CDR3 contains 14 residues. The germline CDR1 and CDR2 sequences are MNHEY and SVGAGI. The CDR3 loop reads CASSYLGVGEKLFF. Here the CDR3 DNA reads TGTGCCAGCAGTTACCTCGGGGTCGGGGAAAAACTGTTTTTT.

The chain joins TRBV7-9 to TRBJ2-3; 8 bases align to TRBD1. V lost 4 bases and J lost 1; bases outside the gene matches: 7. CDR1 SEHNR and CDR2 FQNEAQ come from the germline V gene (reference sequence). This CDR3 has 16 residues. In DNA, the CDR3 is TGTGCCAGCAGCTCCAGGGGGCGAATCGGCACAGATACGCAGTATTTT. It specifies CASSSRGRIGTDTQYF.

J is TRBJ2-3 and V is TRBV5-4; 9 positions match TRBD1. The CDR3 is made up of 14 amino acids. Germline loops: CDR1 SGHNT, CDR2 YYREEE (reference sequence). With 7 bases clipped from V and 5 bases from J, the junction kept 8 bases outside the gene matches. The CDR3 here is CASATGTGRDTQYF. Here the CDR3 DNA reads TGTGCCAGCGCAACCGGGACAGGGAGAGATACGCAGTATTTT.

This chain links TRBV27 with TRBJ2-5, with D perhaps matching TRBD1 or TRBD2 (6 bases each). The CDR3 is made up of 14 amino acids. Germline CDR1 and CDR2: MNHEY and SMNVEV (reference sequence). V lost 4 bases, J lost 4 bases, and 13 bases lay in between. The DNA of the CDR3 is TGTGCCAGCAGTTGGGGGGCCGGGAGAGAGACCCAGTACTTC. It encodes CASSWGAGRETQYF.

The V call is TRBV29-1, the J call TRBJ2-5; D is tentatively TRBD1 or TRBD2 (5 bases each). V lost 4 bases and J 1 base, leaving 10 bases between the germline ends. This CDR3 spans 13 amino acids. In germline, CDR1 is SQVTM, CDR2 ANQGSEA. CDR3 DNA: TGCAGCGTTGGAGTGGGGGTCCAAGAGACCCAGTACTTC. It yields the protein CSVGVGVQETQYF.

This chain connects TRBV6-1 to TRBJ2-2; no firm D call. V was clipped by 2 bases and J by 5 bases, with 9 bases between them. This CDR3 spans 14 amino acids. Germline CDR1 is MNHNS and CDR2 is SASEGT. In DNA form, the CDR3 reads TGTGCCAGCAGTGAACCCGACCGAACCGGGGAGCTGTTTTTT. Translating it yields CASSEPDRTGELFF.

The J gene is TRBJ1-1, the V gene TRBV9, with 9 bases matching TRBD1. Losses at the gene ends were 5 bases for V and 1 base for J; bases not matched to a gene: 3. Germline values: CDR1 SGDLS, CDR2 YYNGEE. The CDR3 length is 14 residues. DNA of the CDR3: TGTGCCAGCAGACCGGGACAGGGGAACACTGAAGCTTTCTTT. This codes for CASRPGQGNTEAFF.

The chain couples TRBV6-1 to TRBJ1-2; 8 positions match TRBD1. The CDR3 length is 14 residues. V lost 4 bases to trimming and J lost 3 bases; unmatched junction nucleotides: 4. Germline V gene sequence: CDR1 MNHNS, CDR2 SASEGT. DNA for the CDR3: TGTGCCAGCAGTGGTGACAGGGGTTACTATGGCTACACCTTC. It encodes CASSGDRGYYGYTF.

V usage is TRBV5-1 and J usage is TRBJ2-7; the match to TRBD2 covers 9 bases. Germline V gives CDR1 SGHRS, CDR2 YFSETQ. J gave up 0 bases and V 0 bases, and 10 bases lay outside the gene matches. The CDR3 is 18 amino acids. CDR3 loop: CASSLGLGLATISYEQYF. CDR3 DNA sequence: TGCGCCAGCAGCTTGGGCCTGGGACTAGCCACCATCTCCTACGAGCAGTACTTC.

This clone was counted a few times. This chain joins TRBV4-2 and TRBJ2-7; possibly TRBD1 for D (6 bases). Trimming removed 4 bases from V and 5 bases from J, with 12 bases in between. From germline, CDR1 is LGHNA and CDR2 YNFKEQ. The CDR3 is 13 residues long. Written as DNA, the CDR3 is TGTGCCAGCAGCCGGAGACAGGAGGACGAGCAGTACTTC. Translated, it gives CASSRRQEDEQYF.

The rearrangement uses TRBV7-2 and TRBJ1-2; a possible D gene is TRBD1 (6 bases). V was trimmed by 1 base and J by 4 bases, leaving 16 bases between them. Per germline, CDR1 SGHTA and CDR2 FQGNSA. There are 16 residues in the CDR3. CDR3 in DNA: TGTGCCAGCAGCTTAGGACTGAGGGGGGTGGGCTATGGCTACACCTTC. It translates to CASSLGLRGVGYGYTF.

V and J are TRBV6-1 and TRBJ1-5; D gene ambiguous. V was cut by 3 bases and J by 7 bases, with 16 bases left in between. The CDR3 is 15 residues long. In germline, CDR1 is MNHNS, CDR2 SASEGT. The CDR3 DNA is TGTGCCAGCAGTGATTATTCTTTGGCGGACCAGCCCCAGCATTTT. Its protein product is CASSDYSLADQPQHF.

The genes are TRBV7-3 and TRBJ2-2, with TRBD2 matching over 8 bases. The CDR3 spans 17 residues. Germline values: CDR1 SGHTA, CDR2 FQGTGA. The ends lost 1 base at V and 4 bases at J; junction bases unmatched: 8. CDR3 protein: CASSLISGRAGTGELFF. In DNA, the CDR3 is TGTGCCAGCAGCTTAATTTCCGGGAGGGCGGGCACCGGGGAGCTGTTTTTT.

The chain carries TRBV18 and TRBJ2-7; 9 nucleotides align to TRBD2. Per the germline V gene, CDR1 is KGHSH and CDR2 is LQKENI. The ends lost 3 bases at V and 2 bases at J; junction bases unmatched: 8. The CDR3 consists of 16 residues. CDR3 nucleotide sequence: TGTGCCAGCTCACCCTTACAGGAGCGGGGGGCCTACGAGCAGTACTTC. Translation gives CASSPLQERGAYEQYF.

The chain links TRBV5-1 to TRBJ2-3; TRBD2 is a possible D gene (7 bases). V was trimmed by 7 bases and J by 2 bases, leaving 20 bases between them. The CDR3 consists of 16 residues. CDR1 is SGHRS, CDR2 YFSETQ, per germline. CDR3 coding DNA: TGCGCCAGCGGGGGGGCTGCGAACTTTGACACAGATACGCAGTATTTT. Residues: CASGGAANFDTDTQYF.

This clone was found once. The CDR3 nucleotides are TGTGCCAGCTCTTTCGTGGAGGATGAGCAGTTCTTC. This translates into CASSFVEDEQFF. This sequence joins TRBV18 and TRBJ2-1; perhaps TRBD2 as D (5 bases). The CDR3 covers 12 residues. The ends were cut back, 6 bases at V and 8 bases at J, with 11 bases in the middle. Germline CDR1 and CDR2: KGHSH and LQKENI.

The table lists this clone with a count of one. The rearrangement links TRBV7-6 to TRBJ2-7, with 11 bases aligning to TRBD1. This CDR3 has 16 residues. J lost 4 bases, V lost 1 base, and 6 bases had no gene match. Germline V gene sequence: CDR1 SGHVS, CDR2 FNYEAQ. DNA of the CDR3: TGTGCCAGCAGCTTAGGCCCTGGACAGGGGGCTTACGAGCAGTACTTC. Residues: CASSLGPGQGAYEQYF.

The CDR3 reads CASSPGQGYEQFF. The CDR3 nucleotides are TGTGCCAGCTCACCGGGACAGGGCTATGAGCAGTTCTTC. The chain couples TRBV18 to TRBJ2-1, with 9 bases identical to TRBD1. With 3 bases clipped from V and 8 bases from J, the junction kept 2 bases outside the gene matches. The CDR3 is 13 amino acids. In germline, CDR1 is KGHSH, CDR2 LQKENI.

Remarks on this clone: At the DNA level, this CDR3 is encoded by other sequences in the same sample as well. J is TRBJ2-1 and V is TRBV30; D ambiguous. V was trimmed by 0 bases and J by 6 bases, leaving 6 bases between them. The V gene's germline CDR1 is GTSNPN and CDR2 SVGIG (reference sequence). The CDR3 is 12 residues long. CDR3 in DNA: TGTGCCTGGAGTGTACTTAGCAATGAGCAGTTCTTC. Protein: CAWSVLSNEQFF.

The V call is TRBV19, the J call TRBJ1-5; D is possibly TRBD1 (5 bases). V was trimmed by 8 bases and J by 4 bases, leaving 12 bases between them. This CDR3 has 13 amino acids. Germline-derived CDR1 and CDR2 are LNHDA and SQIVND (reference sequence). The CDR3 spells CASAGDRNQPQHF. In DNA form, the CDR3 reads TGTGCCAGTGCGGGGGACCGAAATCAGCCCCAGCATTTT.

In this sample, this clone turned up once. This sequence joins TRBV15 and TRBJ2-2; 8 positions agree with TRBD2. The CDR3 length is 17 residues. The germline V gene encodes CDR1 LNHNV and CDR2 YYDKDF (reference sequence). V lost 5 bases and J lost 0; bases outside the gene matches: 8. The CDR3 sequence is CATSPTGGTPNTGELFF. Here the CDR3 DNA reads TGTGCCACCAGCCCCACGGGAGGGACTCCGAACACCGGGGAGCTGTTTTTT. Using reference TRBV15 and TRBJ2-2 for the parts outside the CDR3, the full variable domain is DAMVIQNPRYQVTQFGKPVTLSCSQTLNHNVMYWYQQKSSQAPKLLFHYYDKDFNNEADTPDNFQSRRPNTSFCFLDIRSPGLGDTAMYLCATSPTGGTPNTGELFFGEGSRLTVL.

This chain links TRBV28 with TRBJ2-5, with 10 bases matching TRBD2. Germline V CDR1 and CDR2: MDHEN, SYDVKM. There are 15 residues in the CDR3. The trim removed 2 bases at V and 5 bases at J, leaving 5 bases unmatched. CDR3 nucleotide sequence: TGTGCCAGCAGTTTAGCGAGCGGGAGGGAGGAGACCCAGTACTTC. It codes for CASSLASGREETQYF.

The rearrangement links TRBV7-9 to TRBJ2-2, with a weak D call TRBD1 (6 bases). The CDR3 has 15 amino acids. Germline-derived CDR1 and CDR2 are SEHNR and FQNEAQ (reference sequence). Trimming took off 4 bases at V and 3 bases at J, with 12 bases between the two ends. This CDR3 reads CASSSLQGYTGELFF. CDR3 DNA sequence: TGTGCCAGCAGCTCTCTACAGGGTTACACCGGGGAGCTGTTTTTT.

This clone showed up just once. The rearrangement links TRBV9 to TRBJ2-1; no clear D. V lost 3 bases and J 0 bases, leaving 10 bases between the germline ends. Germline V gene data show CDR1 as SGDLS and CDR2 as YYNGEE. CDR3 size: 15 residues. CDR3 protein: CASSDLEASYNEQFF. As DNA, the CDR3 is TGTGCCAGCAGCGATTTAGAGGCCTCCTACAATGAGCAGTTCTTC. Combining the CDR3 with reference TRBV9 and TRBJ2-1 gives the whole variable domain DSGVTQTPKHLITATGQRVTLRCSPRSGDLSVYWYQQSLDQGLQFLIQYYNGEERAKGNILERFSAQQFPDLHSELNLSSLELGDSALYFCASSDLEASYNEQFFGPGTRLTVL.

The chain is built from TRBV29-1 and TRBJ2-3; D ambiguous. The CDR3 sequence is 13 residues long. Germline CDR1 is SQVTM and CDR2 is ANQGSEA. V lost 4 bases and J lost 0, with 8 bases in between. CDR3 sequence: CSVASSSTDTQYF. Here the CDR3 DNA reads TGCAGCGTTGCGTCGTCGAGCACAGATACGCAGTATTTT.

This chain links TRBV11-3 with TRBJ2-1; TRBD2 might be the D (6 bases). The CDR3 consists of 15 residues. The ends were cut back, 2 bases at V and 7 bases at J, with 15 bases in the middle. The germline gives CDR1 SGHNT, CDR2 YENEEA. CDR3 coding DNA: TGTGCCAGCAGCTTAAGTAGCGGAGCTCCGAATGAGCAGTTCTTC. Translated, it gives CASSLSSGAPNEQFF.

The chain carries TRBV19 and TRBJ1-2, with 10 bases lining up with TRBD1. Germline loops: CDR1 LNHDA, CDR2 SQIVND (reference sequence). This CDR3 is 15 amino acids long. V trimming: 4 bases; J trimming: 7 bases; junction bases outside the gene matches: 9. The CDR3 loop reads CASSTISDRGIGYTF. The CDR3 bases are TGTGCCAGTAGTACTATCTCGGACAGGGGGATTGGCTACACCTTC.